This T cell receptor beta chain was sequenced in a study of cytomegalovirus exposure and HLA in healthy donors. Study details: Counted in an early data release were 65 million to 100 million unique TCRs from HLA-typed donors.

A single count supports this clone. Antigen: not known. From germline, CDR1 is LNHNV and CDR2 YYDKDF (reference sequence). With 0 bases clipped from V and 3 bases from J, the junction kept 11 bases outside the gene matches. This CDR3 is built from 17 residues. Primers included in the PCR were 60 Vbeta and 13 Jbeta primers. Sequencing used immunoSEQ multiplex PCR; TCRdb keeps in-frame clones, though not all of them. The repertoire holds 100,000 to 150,000 clones, with around 77% as singletons. General study results and limits: Published work reported that the classifier diagnosed cytomegalovirus status with high specificity and sensitivity.

The sequence came from a woman in her sixties in good health and CMV-seronegative. V gene TRBV15 combines with J gene TRBJ2-7; 7 nucleotides match TRBD2. Sequencing was performed on PBMCs. The chain's CDR3 is CATSRDFSGGALYEQYF. In DNA, the CDR3 is TGTGCCACCAGCAGAGATTTCTCGGGGGGTGCCCTCTACGAGCAGTACTTC. Looking up the rest from reference TRBV15 and TRBJ2-7 gives the full variable domain: DAMVIQNPRYQVTQFGKPVTLSCSQTLNHNVMYWYQQKSSQAPKLLFHYYDKDFNNEADTPDNFQSRRPNTSFCFLDIRSPGLGDTAMYLCATSRDFSGGALYEQYFGPGTRLTVT.